This T cell receptor (beta chain) was recorded in a study of siplizumab effects on memory and regulatory T cells. Study outcomes and limitations: Among mappable alloreactive CD4+ clones, the Treg-derived fraction averaged around 63% with siplizumab versus under 30% in controls. The apparent diversity of naive T cells exceeded that of memory cells, and naive T cells seemed to make a major contribution to the alloresponse.

The CDR3 extends over 13 amino acids. Germline assignment: CDR1 SGHNT and CDR2 YENEEA. Deletions cut 0 bases from V and 11 bases from J, with 13 bases between. About this clone itself: The antigen is undetermined.

Some 100,000 TCR templates were measured in each sample. Measured with immunoSEQ multiplex PCR; TCRdb has only the in-frame clones, and not every one. The top ten clones hold roughly 0.17% of a sample with about 120,000 clones, 85% to 95% of them seen once. The TCR originated in a human donor in good health. The specimen sequenced was non-Treg CD4+ T cells sorted from blood. J is TRBJ1-1 and V is TRBV11-3; D gene uncertain. The CDR3 coding sequence is TGTGCCAGCAGCTTAGATCGACCGTGGGAGGCTTTCTTT. Its protein product is CASSLDRPWEAFF. Full variable domain (rest looked up from reference TRBV11-3 and TRBJ1-1): EAGVVQSPRYKIIEKKQPVAFWCNPISGHNTLYWYLQNLGQGPELLIRYENEEAVDDSQLPKDRFSAERLKGVDSTLKIQPAELGDSAVYLCASSLDRPWEAFFGQGTRLTVV.